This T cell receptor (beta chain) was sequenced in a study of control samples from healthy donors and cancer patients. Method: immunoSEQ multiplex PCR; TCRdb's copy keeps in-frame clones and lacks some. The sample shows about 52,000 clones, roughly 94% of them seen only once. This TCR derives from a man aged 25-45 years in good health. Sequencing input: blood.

CDR3 residues: CASSRGRGETQYF. As DNA, the CDR3 is TGTGCCAGCAGCAGGGGGCGGGGAGAGACCCAGTACTTC. This chain links TRBV6-5 with TRBJ2-5; the match to TRBD1 covers 8 bases. Germline CDR1 and CDR2: MNHEY and SVGAGI. The CDR3 has 13 residues. V shed 6 bases, J shed 4 bases, and the junction held 4 bases outside the gene matches.